Below are 9 T cell receptor beta chains sequenced from a single sample in a study of blood T cells in healthy people across ages. The second PCR ran about 6 to 11 cycles with a sample-barcoded 5' primer and J-beta primers. TCRdb re-called the 5' RACE reads with MiXCR, one entry per CDR3 protein. The sample lists about 1 million distinct CDR3 sequences, under 30% occurring once. This sample was shared with a second study, whose subject was T cells of mothers and their children.

Sequencing was performed on blood. Receptors were obtained from a girl aged 2-15 years in good health.

This clonotype was counted only a few times. The chain uses TRBV19 and TRBJ2-4; 8 positions match TRBD1. CDR3 size: 12 residues. After removal of 11 bases from V and 5 bases from J, the junction contained 5 bases not matched to a gene. CDR1 LNHDA and CDR2 SQIVND come from the germline V gene (reference sequence). The CDR3 bases are TGTGCCTGCCGGGACAGGCAAAACATTCAGTACTTC. Translating it yields CACRDRQNIQYF.

The V gene is TRBV9, the J gene TRBJ2-1, with D possibly matching TRBD2 (6 bases). V was shortened by 3 bases and J by 10 bases, with 17 bases between the two germline ends. Germline CDR1 and CDR2: SGDLS and YYNGEE. CDR3 length equals 14 residues. The CDR3 nucleotides read TGTGCCAGCAGCGACCTAGCGTTCGGCAACGAGCAGTTCTTC. As protein: CASSDLAFGNEQFF.

The V call is TRBV12-3 or TRBV12-4, the J call TRBJ2-1; tentatively, D is TRBD2 (6 bases). This CDR3 has 15 amino acids. Deletions cut 3 bases from V and 6 bases from J, with 15 bases between. CDR3: CASSFGPGGANEQFF. The CDR3 DNA reads TGTGCCAGCAGTTTTGGTCCCGGAGGGGCCAATGAGCAGTTCTTC.

This clonotype was seen a few times. The rearrangement joins TRBV20-1 to TRBJ2-1; D not resolved. The closer fit of TRBJ2-7 to the DNA end suggests the J call may be wrong. Germline loops: CDR1 DFQATT, CDR2 SNEGSKA (reference sequence). The CDR3 is 13 amino acids. CDR3 sequence reads: CSARESAAYEQYF. The CDR3 coding sequence is TGCAGTGCTAGGGAATCGGCAGCCTACGAGCAGTACTTC.

In DNA, the CDR3 is TGTGCCAGCAGTTTTAGTGGACAGGGGAGCGCTGAAGCTTTCTTT. As protein: CASSFSGQGSAEAFF. The V and J genes are TRBV27 and TRBJ1-1; 9 positions match TRBD1. The germline CDR1 and CDR2 sequences are MNHEY and SMNVEV (reference sequence). After removal of 3 bases from V and 6 bases from J, the junction contained 8 bases not matched to a gene. This CDR3 region has 15 residues.

The rearrangement uses TRBV7-2 and TRBJ1-1, with TRBD1 as a possible D gene (5 bases). Trimming took 5 bases from V and 5 from J, leaving 15 bases between them. This CDR3 is built from 14 residues. The germline CDR1 and CDR2 sequences are SGHTA and FQGNSA. The CDR3 is CASSPPGGGTEAFF. In DNA form, the CDR3 reads TGTGCCAGCAGCCCCCCGGGGGGGGGGACTGAAGCTTTCTTT.

The rearrangement uses TRBV5-5 and TRBJ1-3; D gene ambiguous. The CDR3 runs to 15 residues. V was clipped by 2 bases and J by 4 bases, with 13 bases between them. The germline CDR1 and CDR2 sequences are SGHKS and YYEKEE (reference sequence). CDR3 sequence: CASSFYDVGGNTIYF. CDR3 nucleotide sequence: TGTGCCAGCAGCTTCTACGACGTAGGGGGAAACACCATATATTTT.

This clonotype was detected a few times. The chain combines TRBV7-9 with TRBJ2-5; 7 bases align to TRBD1. Trimming removed 2 bases from V and 5 bases from J; junction bases left unmatched: 14. The CDR3 sequence is 17 residues long. From germline, CDR1 is SEHNR and CDR2 FQNEAQ (reference sequence). The CDR3: CASSLMTGSRFMETQYF. The CDR3 DNA follows: TGTGCCAGCAGCTTAATGACAGGGAGTCGTTTTATGGAGACCCAGTACTTC.

This clonotype was observed a handful of times. The V gene is TRBV5-5, the J gene TRBJ1-2; tentatively, D is TRBD1 (5 bases). In germline, CDR1 is SGHKS, CDR2 YYEKEE (reference sequence). The V gene lost 2 bases and the J gene lost 6 bases, with 8 bases spanning the gap. CDR3 length: 12 residues. CDR3 DNA sequence: TGTGCCAGCAGCTTATGGGGGGATGGCTACACCTTC. It yields the protein CASSLWGDGYTF.